This paragraph reports one TCR beta chain. Its antigen remains unknown. The PCR contained 60 Vbeta and 13 Jbeta primers. The data were produced by immunoSEQ multiplex PCR, yet TCRdb's version contains in-frame clones alone and is incomplete. The sample holds over 150,000 clones, 70% to 85% seen once. The sample originates from a study of cytomegalovirus exposure and HLA in healthy donors. Study at large: Among approximately 390 genotyped donors, around 77% fell in the Caucasian-associated ancestry cluster.

The V segment lost 1 base and the J segment 4 bases; nucleotides outside the gene matches: 5. CDR1 and CDR2 from the germline V gene are SGHNT and YYREEE (reference sequence). The CDR3 is made up of 15 amino acids. Regarding the study as a whole: A later analysis found common viral pathogens apparently linked to several of the most significant clusters. Rare sequences made up most TCRs, while some public TCRs were found in many donors. Certain indistinguishable V segments, among them TRBV6-2 and TRBV6-3, were excluded.

The sample taken for sequencing was PBMCs. The sequence was obtained from a woman aged 55-75 years in good health and CMV-seropositive. The chain carries TRBV5-4 and TRBJ2-1, with 7 bases fitting TRBD2. CDR3 coding DNA: TGTGCCAGCAGCTTGTATAGCGGGCTGTACAATGAGCAGTTCTTC. Protein sequence: CASSLYSGLYNEQFF.